Listed below are T cell receptor beta chains from one sample, sequenced in a study of shared clonotypes between healthy human individuals. The protocol was immunoSEQ multiplex PCR, while the TCRdb copy is restricted to in-frame clones and leaves out a portion. The sample comprises around 1,000,000 clones, 77% of which are singletons, and roughly 0.82% rests with the top ten. The specimen was memory CD4+ T cells from PBMCs. The receptors were sampled from a man aged 18 to 30 in good health. Some clones in this sample may be carry-over from other donors' samples. The conserved cysteine and the conserved F or W are not part of the CDR3 here.

V	J	CDR3
TRBV11-2	TRBJ2-4	ASNIQGAGEKNIQY
TRBV5-4	TRBJ1-1	ASSFGTGQRGEAF
TRBV28	TRBJ1-1	ASSFLGMGTTNTEAF
TRBV7-2	TRBJ2-7	ASSLPGAYEQY
TRBV7-2	TRBJ1-3	ASSLGTLSGNTIY
TRBV19	TRBJ1-1	ASSMAVNTEAF
TRBV14	TRBJ2-1	ASSPAPGTGQF
TRBV13	TRBJ2-7	ASRRAGLSYEQY
TRBV6-5	TRBJ1-2	ASSLGAGYGYT
TRBV5-1	TRBJ2-7	ASSLAPGAVREQY
TRBV7-9	TRBJ1-4	ASSSTRFSEAPNEKLF
TRBV28	TRBJ2-7	ASSSPTYSGRTYEQY
TRBV5-1	TRBJ1-4	ASSTLGDPKVEKLF
TRBV30	TRBJ1-1	AWAKGRGTEAF
TRBV28	TRBJ2-1	ASSHPGDGRQF
TRBV28	TRBJ1-2	ASIPLRAGGAEGYT
TRBV2	TRBJ1-5	ASRSIYRNQPQH
TRBV5-1	TRBJ1-1	ASSMGTGNTEAF
TRBV5-5	TRBJ1-3	ASSLAARGPGNTIY
TRBV28	TRBJ2-7	AAGTSGTDYYEQY
TRBV11-2	TRBJ2-2	ASSLIRGRKNTGELF
TRBV28	TRBJ1-1	ASRGTKNTEAF
TRBV13	TRBJ1-3	ASSFRGPSSGNTIY
TRBV6-1	TRBJ2-7	ASSEARDRVYEQY
TRBV27	TRBJ2-1	ASSLGDPSGGSNEQF
TRBV25-1	TRBJ2-1	ASSETRGSEQF
TRBV20-1	TRBJ1-1	SPGKAEAF
TRBV9	TRBJ2-1	ASTSSGRGRNEQF
TRBV29-1	TRBJ2-1	SVKFGPKQF
TRBV5-6	TRBJ2-6	ASSPGHLSSGANVLT
TRBV19	TRBJ1-2	ASSIALEYGYT
TRBV5-1	TRBJ2-7	ASSLTSQTSGSLY
TRBV7-9	TRBJ2-7	ASSFTRDREHEQY
TRBV6-1	TRBJ1-2	ASRRQENSGNGYT
TRBV21-1	TRBJ1-1	AIRRDRGKAEAF
TRBV5-1	TRBJ1-2	ASSLEGANYGYT
TRBV28	TRBJ2-7	ASSQPYYEQY
TRBV28	TRBJ1-2	ASNDRAENYGYT
TRBV11-3	TRBJ2-3	ASSQQGATDTQY
TRBV5-1	TRBJ2-3	ASSLDSGTDTQY
TRBV10-2	TRBJ2-7	ASRNTLAGTQY
TRBV11-1	TRBJ2-7	ASSFRLWGDEQY
TRBV6-5	TRBJ2-7	ASSYRRGGGEQY
TRBV10-3	TRBJ1-5	AIRGAGGGNQPQH
TRBV11-2	TRBJ2-7	ASSSRGLKPYEQY